This TCR beta chain was obtained from a study of T-cell reconstitution after alpha-beta-depleted transplantation in children. Molecular barcoding with unique molecular identifiers was used for the TCRbeta library. A single record per CDR3 protein comes from TCRdb applying MiXCR to the PCR reads. There are about 980,000 distinct CDR3 sequences in the sample; about 31% occur only once, and over 25% lies in the top ten. Study-level points and caveats: One year post-transplant, T-cell counts and diversity were largely derived from T cells produced anew.

Trimming left V 5 bases short and J 1 base short, with 12 bases between. Germline V gene sequence: CDR1 SGHRS, CDR2 YFSETQ. This CDR3 spans 14 amino acids. Comment on this clonotype: Its target is not known.

The clonotype originates from a boy under three years old who had a stem cell transplant for SCID, so the T cells may come from the graft donor. This chain uses TRBV5-1 with TRBJ1-1, with unresolved D. Sequenced material: PBMCs, mostly from graft donor cells, taken 360 days after TCRalphabeta/CD19-depleted stem cell transplant. CDR3 DNA: TGCGCCAGCAGTTCCGACTTCGGGAACACTGAAGCTTTCTTT. It yields the protein CASSSDFGNTEAFF.